Listed below are T cell receptor beta chains from one sample, sequenced in a study of blood T cell repertoires in COVID-19. The protocol was immunoSEQ multiplex PCR, while the TCRdb copy is restricted to in-frame clones and leaves out a portion. The sample has 150,000 to 200,000 clones; around 90% are singletons. The sequencing sample was made of peripheral blood. Receptors were obtained from a human donor in a cohort sampled during active COVID-19. Each CDR3 is given with its conserved first and last residue. A D gene is named only where the DNA matches it firmly. For some rows the clone size is stated as once, few or many, or as a class when expanded; others skip it.

NA 14 TRBJ2-7 TRBV6-2/TRBV6-3 TRBD1 CASSLDRGRGEQYF TGTGCCAGCAGCCTGGACAGGGGGCGAGGCGAGCAGTACTTC
NA 14 TRBJ1-6 TRBV3-1/TRBV3-2 NA CASSQDSGNSPLHF TGTGCCAGCAGCCAAGATTCGGGAAATTCACCCCTCCACTTT
NA 15 TRBJ2-7 TRBV3-1/TRBV3-2 TRBD2 CASSDSTSGRYEQYF TGTGCCAGCAGCGATTCGACTAGCGGGAGGTACGAGCAGTACTTC
NA 12 TRBJ1-2 TRBV2 NA CASSLDSGGYTF TGTGCCAGTTCTCTTGATTCGGGAGGCTACACCTTC
once 16 TRBJ1-5 TRBV30 NA CAWSRVGGDRDQPQHF TGTGCCTGGAGTAGGGTAGGAGGGGACCGGGACCAGCCCCAGCATTTT
NA 16 TRBJ2-3 TRBV5-6 NA CASSFRDWSPGNTQYF TGTGCCAGCAGCTTCAGGGACTGGTCACCAGGTAATACGCAGTATTTT
NA 13 TRBJ1-1 TRBV11-3 NA CASSSRVFTEAFF TGTGCCAGCAGCTCCCGAGTTTTTACTGAAGCTTTCTTT
few 14 TRBJ1-5 TRBV7-2 NA CASSLGQSNQPQHF TGTGCCAGCAGCCTGGGCCAGAGCAATCAGCCCCAGCATTTT
NA 14 TRBJ2-7 TRBV18 TRBD1 CASSPGQAFYEQYF TGTGCCAGCTCACCCGGACAGGCCTTCTACGAGCAGTACTTC
once 12 TRBJ2-1 TRBV3-1/TRBV3-2 NA CASSQGTPEQFF TGTGCCAGCAGCCAAGGAACTCCCGAGCAGTTCTTC
NA 15 TRBJ1-1 TRBV5-1 TRBD1 CASRWVTGGSGEAFF TGCGCCAGCAGGTGGGTTACAGGGGGCTCTGGTGAAGCTTTCTTT
NA 13 TRBJ1-1 TRBV6-5 TRBD1 CASNDRESTEAFF TGTGCCAGCAACGACAGGGAGAGCACTGAAGCTTTCTTT